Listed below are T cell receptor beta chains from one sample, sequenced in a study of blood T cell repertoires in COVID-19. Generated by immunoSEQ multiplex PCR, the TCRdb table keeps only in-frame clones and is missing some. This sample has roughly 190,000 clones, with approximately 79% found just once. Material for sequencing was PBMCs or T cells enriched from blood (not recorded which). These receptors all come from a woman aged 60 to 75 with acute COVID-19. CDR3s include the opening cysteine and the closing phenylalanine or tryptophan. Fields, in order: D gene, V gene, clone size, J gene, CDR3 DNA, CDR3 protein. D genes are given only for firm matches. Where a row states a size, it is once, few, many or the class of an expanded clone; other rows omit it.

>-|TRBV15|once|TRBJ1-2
TGTGCCACCAGCGAATCAGGCTATGGCTACACCTTC
CATSESGYGYTF
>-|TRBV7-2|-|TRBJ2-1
TGTGCCAGCAGCCCGCAAGGGGTAGGGAATGAGCAGTTCTTC
CASSPQGVGNEQFF
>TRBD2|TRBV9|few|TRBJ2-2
TGTGCCAGCAGCGTAGCCGGTAGCGGGGGATCGAACACCGGGGAGCTGTTTTTT
CASSVAGSGGSNTGELFF
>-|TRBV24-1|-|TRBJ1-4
TGTGCCACCAGTGATTTCACAACTAATGAAAAACTGTTTTTT
CATSDFTTNEKLFF
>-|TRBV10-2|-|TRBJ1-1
TGCGCCAGCAACAGGGAAGGCACTGAAGCTTTCTTT
CASNREGTEAFF
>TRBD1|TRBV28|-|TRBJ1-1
TGTGCCAGCGGGCCAGGGGGCCAGAACACTGAAGCTTTCTTT
CASGPGGQNTEAFF
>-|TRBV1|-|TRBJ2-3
TGCACCAGCAGCCAAGACTCCCTAGCGGTGAGCACAGATACGCAGTATTTT
CTSSQDSLAVSTDTQYF
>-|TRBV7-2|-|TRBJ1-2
TGTGCCAGCAGCTTAAACAGCTATGGCTACACCTTC
CASSLNSYGYTF
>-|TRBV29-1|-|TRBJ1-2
TGCAGCGTCGACGCTCAGGGTAAACATGGCTACACCTTC
CSVDAQGKHGYTF
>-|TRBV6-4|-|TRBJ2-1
TGTGCCAGCAGTGACCGAAAGGGGGTTGAGTTCTTC
CASSDRKGVEFF
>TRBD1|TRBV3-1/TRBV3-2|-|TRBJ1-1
TGTGCCAGCAGCCGCCCGGGACAGGGGAACACTGAAGCTTTCTTT
CASSRPGQGNTEAFF
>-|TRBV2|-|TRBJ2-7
TGTGCCATGCGGACAGTCAGGAGCGAGCAGTACTTC
CAMRTVRSEQYF
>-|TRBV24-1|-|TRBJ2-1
TGTGCCACCAATTCTGCGGGGGCCGCCTACAATGAGCAGTTCTTC
CATNSAGAAYNEQFF
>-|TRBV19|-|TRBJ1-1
TGTGCCAGTACCATAAGGGAGACGAACACTGAAGCTTTCTTT
CASTIRETNTEAFF
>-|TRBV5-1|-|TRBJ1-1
TGCGCCAGCAGCTTGGCTTCGGGGTCCGACACTGAAGCTTTCTTT
CASSLASGSDTEAFF
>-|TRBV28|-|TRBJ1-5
TGTGCCAGCAGTTTAGAGGGAGGGCGCAATCAGCCCCAGCATTTT
CASSLEGGRNQPQHF
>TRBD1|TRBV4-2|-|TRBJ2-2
TGTGCCAGCAGCCGTCAGACAGGGGAGAACACCGGGGAGCTGTTTTTT
CASSRQTGENTGELFF
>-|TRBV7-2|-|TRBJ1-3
TGTGCCAGCAGCTTAGGGGGGCAGGGTGGAAACACCATATATTTT
CASSLGGQGGNTIYF
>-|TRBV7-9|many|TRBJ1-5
TGTGCCAGCGGACTCGGGTATGGCAATCAGCCCCAGCATTTT
CASGLGYGNQPQHF
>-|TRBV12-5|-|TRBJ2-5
TGTGCTAGTGGTTTGGCCCCTAGCCAGGGGCGAGAGACCCAGTACTTC
CASGLAPSQGRETQYF
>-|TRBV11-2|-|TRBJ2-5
TGTGCCAGCAACTCACAGGGATCACAAGAGACCCAGTACTTC
CASNSQGSQETQYF
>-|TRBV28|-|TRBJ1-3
TGTGCCAGCAGTTCTCCAGGGGAGGGAAACACCATATATTTT
CASSSPGEGNTIYF
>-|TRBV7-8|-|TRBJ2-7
TGTGCCAGCAGCTTAGCGAGGATCCCAGTCCACGAGCAGTACTTC
CASSLARIPVHEQYF
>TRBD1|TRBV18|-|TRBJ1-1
TGTGCCAGCTCACCCAAGCGCAGGGGGCGGTTCGAAGCGTGGACTGAAGCTTTCTTT
CASSPKRRGRFEAWTEAFF
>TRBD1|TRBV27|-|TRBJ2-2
TGTGCCAGCAGGATTATCGACAGGGGGCTATCCGGGGAGCTGTTTTTT
CASRIIDRGLSGELFF